This entry concerns a single T cell receptor beta chain. Study processing details: Amplification from reference gene primers served as the basis for estimated nucleated cell counts. Sequenced by immunoSEQ multiplex PCR; TCRdb stores in-frame clones only, minus some. D and trimming come from the DNA, and the V and J calls and clone size come from that table. The table records tens of thousands of clones, approximately 86% of them present only once. This sample is part of a study of blood T cell repertoires in COVID-19. Across the whole study: Samples came from the United States, Italy and Spain, spanning acute and convalescent COVID-19. From T cells, B-cell-depleted T cells, or PBMCs came the material, which was cDNA or gDNA.

The CDR3 sequence is 14 residues long. Between the trimmed V and J ends, which lost 1 base and 2 bases, there was a span of 5 bases. In germline, CDR1 is LNHDA, CDR2 SQIVND (reference sequence). The receptor's source is an older man with acute or convalescent COVID-19. The chain couples TRBV19 to TRBJ2-2; D is unresolved. The specimen was peripheral blood. The CDR3 loop is CASSIVANTGELFF. As DNA, the CDR3 is TGTGCCAGTAGTATAGTGGCCAACACCGGGGAGCTGTTTTTT.